This T cell receptor (beta chain) is from a study of T-cell reconstitution after alpha-beta-depleted transplantation in children. V dropped 1 base and J dropped 7; count of bases not matched to a gene: 3. The CDR3 is made up of 14 amino acids. Germline loops: CDR1 MGHRA, CDR2 YSYEKL. Library preparation (for TCRbeta) was performed with unique molecular identifiers. Via MiXCR, TCRdb re-called the PCR reads, giving one row per CDR3 protein. The sample holds roughly 310,000 distinct CDR3 sequences, over 20% seen once. The study, taken as a whole, reports: The authors attributed T-cell counts and diversity one year after transplant mostly to newly produced T cells. Several hundred expanded graft clones reportedly gave rise to the alpha-beta T cells present about two months after transplant.

This clonotype was observed a handful of times. Its antigen is as yet unknown. This sample comprised PBMCs, mostly from graft donor cells, obtained 180 days after TCRalphabeta/CD19-depleted stem cell transplant. The chain is built from TRBV4-1 and TRBJ1-3; 8 bases fit TRBD1. The receptor was derived from a male patient younger than 18 who had a stem cell transplant for acute lymphoblastic leukemia, so the T cells may come from the graft donor. This CDR3 is CASSQVDRENTIYF. Here the CDR3 DNA reads TGCGCCAGCAGCCAAGTGGACAGGGAGAACACCATATATTTT.